These 19 T cell receptor beta chains originate from one sample sequenced in a study of T cell responses to AZD1222 COVID-19 vaccine (dated by TCRdb to the early 2020s). Receptor libraries were prepared by the immunoSEQ multiplex PCR assay. Drawn from immuneACCESS, this table holds only the in-frame rearrangements with V and J called that TCRdb kept. Clones are partly lost; checked studies trace under half to an unresolved V gene and leave the rest unexplained. For this sample the table gives over 90,000 clones, of which about 86% were detected only once. The ten top clones hold 5% of the sample. The sample's time point, from its label and the paper: baseline before first vaccination. Sample: peripheral blood, taken on day 0 of AZD1222 vaccination. These receptors came from an adult in good health.

V and J are TRBV19 and TRBJ1-2; D gene unclear. This CDR3 is built from 13 residues. Germline assignment: CDR1 LNHDA and CDR2 SQIVND (reference sequence). V was cut by 7 bases and J by 6 bases, with 15 bases left in between. CDR3 sequence: CASTLEGRDGYTF. The DNA of the CDR3 is TGTGCCAGTACCCTCGAAGGGAGAGATGGCTACACCTTC.

In its sample, this clone was seen a few times. The chain links TRBV5-1 to TRBJ2-7; D is possibly TRBD1 (5 bases). The CDR3 spans 14 residues. Per the germline V gene, CDR1 is SGHRS and CDR2 is YFSETQ. The V and J ends lost 2 bases and 5 bases respectively, with 14 bases between them. The CDR3 DNA sequence: TGCGCCAGCAGCTTTGGGGCGCAGAAAAACGAGCAGTACTTC. Protein: CASSFGAQKNEQYF.

The rearrangement uses TRBV28 and TRBJ2-1, with D maybe TRBD2 (5 bases). Germline V CDR1 and CDR2: MDHEN, SYDVKM. With 10 bases removed from V and 7 bases from J, the gap between germline ends came to 17 bases. The CDR3 runs to 13 residues. CDR3: CATHPPGMNEQFF. The CDR3 DNA follows: TGTGCCACCCACCCCCCGGGGATGAATGAGCAGTTCTTC.

The chain links TRBV7-9 to TRBJ1-6; possibly TRBD1 for D (6 bases). This CDR3 is built from 14 residues. Germline V gene lookup returns CDR1 SEHNR and CDR2 FQNEAQ (reference sequence). With 5 bases removed from V and 10 bases from J, the gap between germline ends came to 15 bases. DNA for the CDR3: TGTGCCAGCAGCGCCCAGGGGAAGAGGTCACCCCTCCACTTT. Amino acids: CASSAQGKRSPLHF.

This clone was recorded once. The V and J genes are TRBV19 and TRBJ1-1; D not resolved. The germline V gene has CDR1 LNHDA and CDR2 SQIVND (reference sequence). Deletions cut 4 bases from V and 0 bases from J, with 9 bases between. The length of the CDR3 is 14 residues. CDR3 in amino acids: CASSTYSMNTEAFF. CDR3 DNA sequence: TGTGCCAGTAGTACGTACAGCATGAACACTGAAGCTTTCTTT.

The chain joins TRBV5-4 to TRBJ2-5; 9 nucleotides align to TRBD2. The CDR3 consists of 15 residues. Germline V gene sequence: CDR1 SGHNT, CDR2 YYREEE (reference sequence). Losses at the gene ends were 1 base for V and 5 bases for J; bases not matched to a gene: 6. The CDR3, as DNA: TGTGCCAGCAGCTTGTCCGTAGCGGGAGTCGAGACCCAGTACTTC. Translated, it gives CASSLSVAGVETQYF.

The genes are TRBV5-1 and TRBJ1-4; D is ambiguous. The CDR3 runs 17 residues. With 4 bases removed from V and 5 bases from J, the gap between germline ends came to 21 bases. Per germline, CDR1 SGHRS and CDR2 YFSETQ. The CDR3 region has the DNA TGCGCCAGCAGCCCGGACGTCCTCCTAAGGGAAAATGAAAAACTGTTTTTT. Protein: CASSPDVLLRENEKLFF.

V gene TRBV4-3 combines with J gene TRBJ1-4; D is uncertain. This CDR3 region has 12 residues. Trimming pared 1 base from V and 8 bases from J, leaving 5 bases between. The germline V gene has CDR1 LGHNA and CDR2 YSLEER. CDR3 sequence: CASSQGSEKLFF. The CDR3 DNA reads as TGCGCCAGCAGCCAAGGTTCAGAAAAACTGTTTTTT.

The V gene is TRBV24-1, the J gene TRBJ2-4; D gene ambiguous. Germline lookup yields CDR1 KGHDR and CDR2 SFDVKD. Trimming removed 2 bases at V and 8 bases at J, with 15 bases between. The CDR3 runs to 15 residues. CDR3 sequence: CATSDSGKAVHIQYF. The CDR3 DNA sequence: TGTGCCACCAGTGATTCCGGCAAAGCTGTACACATTCAGTACTTC.

The chain links TRBV15 to TRBJ1-3; D not certain. The CDR3 consists of 14 residues. Trimming stripped 5 bases from V and 4 bases from J, with 12 bases between. Germline V CDR1 and CDR2: LNHNV, YYDKDF (reference sequence). Here the CDR3 reads CATSRTGVGNTIYF. CDR3 bases: TGTGCCACCAGCCGAACCGGGGTGGGAAACACCATATATTTT.

The chain carries TRBV29-1 and TRBJ1-4; D possibly corresponds to TRBD1 (5 bases). CDR3 length: 13 amino acids. V lost 1 base and J 2 bases, leaving 5 bases between the germline ends. Germline CDR1 is SQVTM and CDR2 is ANQGSEA. The CDR3 DNA follows: TGCAGCGTTGAAGGGGGCACTAATGAAAAACTGTTTTTT. Protein: CSVEGGTNEKLFF.

J is TRBJ2-7 and V is TRBV18; D not certain. The germline V gene encodes CDR1 KGHSH and CDR2 LQKENI. With 2 bases removed from V and 1 base from J, the gap between germline ends came to 9 bases. The CDR3 contains 14 residues. The DNA for the CDR3 is TGTGCCAGCTCACCAACGGCGGATTCCTACGAGCAGTACTTC. As protein: CASSPTADSYEQYF. The full variable domain, with the rest looked up from reference TRBV18 and TRBJ2-7, is NAGVMQNPRHLVRRRGQEARLRCSPMKGHSHVYWYRQLPEEGLKFMVYLQKENIIDESGMPKERFSAEFPKEGPSILRIQQVVRGDSAAYFCASSPTADSYEQYFGPGTRLTVT.

V and J are TRBV4-3 and TRBJ1-4; no clear D. Looked up from germline, CDR1 is LGHNA and CDR2 is YSLEER. The CDR3 has 14 residues. V shed 0 bases and J shed 7 bases, with 9 bases lying between them. CDR3 sequence: CASSQEPRGEKLFF. CDR3 bases: TGCGCCAGCAGCCAAGAGCCCCGGGGTGAAAAACTGTTTTTT.

The rearrangement uses TRBV28 and TRBJ1-5, with 8 bases identical to TRBD1. The CDR3 has 14 residues. Per germline, CDR1 MDHEN and CDR2 SYDVKM. V lost 7 bases, J lost 0 bases, and 2 bases stayed unmatched. CDR3 bases: TGTGCCAGCAAGCAGGGGGCTAGCAATCAGCCCCAGCATTTT. It yields the protein CASKQGASNQPQHF.

The chain combines TRBV7-2 with TRBJ1-3; D unclear. The germline gives CDR1 SGHTA, CDR2 FQGNSA. Deletions cut 0 bases from V and 0 bases from J, with 12 bases between. The CDR3 extends over 17 amino acids. In DNA form, the CDR3 reads TGTGCCAGCAGCTTAGCTAGGACGCAAAGCTCTGGAAACACCATATATTTT. Protein sequence: CASSLARTQSSGNTIYF.

The CDR3 is CASTEVSQETQYF. DNA for the CDR3: TGTGCCAGCACGGAGGTCAGCCAAGAGACCCAGTACTTC. This chain joins TRBV28 and TRBJ2-5; TRBD2 might be the D (5 bases). CDR1 MDHEN and CDR2 SYDVKM come from the germline V gene. Trimming took off 7 bases at V and 1 base at J, with 10 bases between the two ends. The CDR3 has 13 amino acids.

This chain uses TRBV6-4 with TRBJ2-7; 8 bases agree with TRBD2. CDR3 length: 16 residues. In germline, CDR1 is MRHNA, CDR2 SNTAGT. After removal of 2 bases from V and 6 bases from J, the junction contained 12 bases not matched to a gene. The CDR3 reads CASSDGGAGGSREQYF. CDR3 in DNA: TGTGCCAGCAGTGACGGGGGCGCGGGAGGCTCTCGCGAGCAGTACTTC.

This chain links TRBV3-1 (or the pseudogene TRBV3-2) with TRBJ1-1, with D uncertain. Per the germline V gene, CDR1 is LGHDT and CDR2 is YNNKEL (reference sequence). The CDR3 has 12 amino acids. With 4 bases removed from V and 6 bases from J, the gap between germline ends came to 9 bases. The DNA of the CDR3 is TGTGCCAGCAGCCCTGGTGGACCTGAAGCTTTCTTT. This codes for CASSPGGPEAFF.

V gene TRBV7-2 combines with J gene TRBJ2-1; D gene unclear. Deletions cut 5 bases from V and 8 bases from J, with 16 bases between. Germline CDR1 SGHTA, CDR2 FQGNSA. The length of the CDR3 is 14 residues. The DNA for the CDR3 is TGTGCCAGCAGCGAATTATCCGGGTGGGATGAGCAGTTCTTC. Protein: CASSELSGWDEQFF.